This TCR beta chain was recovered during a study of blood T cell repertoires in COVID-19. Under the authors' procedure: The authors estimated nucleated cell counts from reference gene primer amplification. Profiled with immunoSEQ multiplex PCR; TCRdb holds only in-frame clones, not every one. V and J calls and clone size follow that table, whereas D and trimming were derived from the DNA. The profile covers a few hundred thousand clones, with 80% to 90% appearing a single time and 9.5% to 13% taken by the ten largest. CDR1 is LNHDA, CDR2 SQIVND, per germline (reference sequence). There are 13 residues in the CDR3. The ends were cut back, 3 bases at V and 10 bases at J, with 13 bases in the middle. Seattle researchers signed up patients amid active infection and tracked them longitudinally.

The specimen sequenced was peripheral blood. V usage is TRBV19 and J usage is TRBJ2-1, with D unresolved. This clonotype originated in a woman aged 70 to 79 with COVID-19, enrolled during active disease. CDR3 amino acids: CASSINSPGEQFF. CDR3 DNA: TGTGCCAGTAGTATTAACTCCCCCGGGGAGCAGTTCTTC.